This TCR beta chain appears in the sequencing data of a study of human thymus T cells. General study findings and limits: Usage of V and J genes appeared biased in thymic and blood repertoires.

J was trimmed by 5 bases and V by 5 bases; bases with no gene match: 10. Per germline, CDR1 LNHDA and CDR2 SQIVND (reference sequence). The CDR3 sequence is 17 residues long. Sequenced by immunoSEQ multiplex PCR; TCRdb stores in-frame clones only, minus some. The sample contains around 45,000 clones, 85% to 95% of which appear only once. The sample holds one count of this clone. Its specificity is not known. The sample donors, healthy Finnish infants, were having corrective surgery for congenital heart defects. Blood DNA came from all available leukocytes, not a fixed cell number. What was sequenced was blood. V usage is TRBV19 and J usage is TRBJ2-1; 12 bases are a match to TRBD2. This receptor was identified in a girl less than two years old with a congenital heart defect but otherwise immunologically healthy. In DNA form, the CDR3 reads TGTGCCAGTAGTCCCAAACATCTAGCGGGAGGGCACAATGAGCAGTTCTTC. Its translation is CASSPKHLAGGHNEQFF.